Below, 14 T cell receptor beta chains from the same sample are listed, as sequenced in a study of CD8 T cells in ankylosing spondylitis. Via MiXCR, TCRdb re-called the 5' RACE reads, giving one row per CDR3 protein. Found here are 15,000 to 20,000 distinct CDR3 sequences, 7.5% to 9.5% of them singletons; the top ten hold 30% to 45%. Sequencing was carried out using blood. The receptors were sampled from a male donor with ankylosing spondylitis or in good health (not recorded which).

This clonotype came up many times. This chain uses TRBV7-2 with TRBJ2-3; 7 bases line up with TRBD1. CDR3 length equals 15 residues. J lost 5 bases, V lost 6 bases, and 11 bases had no gene match. Germline V gene data show CDR1 as SGHTA and CDR2 as FQGNSA. The CDR3 coding sequence is TGTGCCAGCAGTTCCAGGGGGTTGCTGGAAGATACGCAGTATTTT. Translated: CASSSRGLLEDTQYF.

This clonotype was observed at least ten times. The V call is TRBV10-3, the J call TRBJ2-1, with 12 bases fitting TRBD2. The length of the CDR3 is 15 residues. The J segment lost 12 bases and the V segment lost 4 bases, leaving 10 bases of the junction unmatched. Germline lookup yields CDR1 ENHRY and CDR2 SYGVKD. The CDR3 spells CAISGGLAGSRGQFF. The CDR3 DNA follows: TGTGCCATCAGTGGAGGACTAGCGGGATCTCGGGGGCAGTTCTTC.

This clonotype has at least ten counts. The chain recombines TRBV7-8 with TRBJ1-1; D unclear. Looked up from germline, CDR1 is SGHVS and CDR2 is FQNEAQ. V lost 1 base and J 3 bases, leaving 6 bases between the germline ends. The CDR3 has 13 residues. The CDR3 coding sequence is TGTGCCAGCAGCTTAGTTCGGGACACTGAAGCTTTCTTT. Its protein product is CASSLVRDTEAFF.

This clonotype showed up many times. DNA of the CDR3: TGTGCCATCAGTGAGTCGGTCTGGGAGCAGTACTTC. Translating gives CAISESVWEQYF. The J gene is TRBJ2-7, the V gene TRBV10-3, with D uncertain. Trimming removed 0 bases from V and 7 bases from J, with 7 bases in between. This CDR3 comprises 12 residues. Germline loops: CDR1 ENHRY, CDR2 SYGVKD.

The chain carries TRBV28 and TRBJ2-7, with unresolved D. This CDR3 region has 15 residues. The germline V gene encodes CDR1 MDHEN and CDR2 SYDVKM. The V end was cut by 0 bases, the J end by 0 bases, with 9 bases between. The CDR3 here is CASSLWQTDSYEQYF. DNA for the CDR3: TGTGCCAGCAGTTTATGGCAGACCGACTCCTACGAGCAGTACTTC.

The gene calls are TRBV18 and TRBJ1-2; no clear D gene. This CDR3 is 14 amino acids long. Per the germline V gene, CDR1 is KGHSH and CDR2 is LQKENI. V was cut by 0 bases and J by 2 bases, with 7 bases left in between. CDR3 DNA: TGTGCCAGCTCACCACCTGTACGGAACTATGGCTACACCTTC. Protein sequence: CASSPPVRNYGYTF.

This chain's CDR3 is CASRQRRGLGTEAFF. The CDR3 coding sequence is TGTGCCAGCAGGCAACGCAGGGGGCTGGGGACTGAAGCTTTCTTT. V gene TRBV12-3 or TRBV12-4 combines with J gene TRBJ1-1; TRBD1 aligns across 8 bases. There are 15 residues in the CDR3. The junction had 11 bases not matched to a gene; V was cut back by 6 bases and J by 5 bases.

This clonotype has a count of ten or more. The chain is built from TRBV12-3 or TRBV12-4 and TRBJ2-7; D not resolved. Trimming removed 6 bases at V and 1 base at J, with 13 bases between. CDR3 length: 14 amino acids. DNA for the CDR3: TGTGCCAGCAGCCCGGGTCCTCGATCCTACGAGCAGTACTTC. Translation: CASSPGPRSYEQYF.

This clonotype was recorded a few times. The chain has TRBV5-1 and TRBJ2-1; possible D gene TRBD1, 6 bases. With 3 bases removed from V and 8 bases from J, the gap between germline ends came to 12 bases. Germline CDR1 SGHRS, CDR2 YFSETQ. This CDR3 is 13 amino acids long. In DNA, the CDR3 is TGCGCCAGCAGCTGGAGGACAGCCTATGAGCAGTTCTTC. Its protein is CASSWRTAYEQFF.

This clonotype showed up just a few times. J is TRBJ1-1 and V is TRBV24-1; 7 positions match TRBD1. The J segment lost 11 bases and the V segment lost 4 bases, leaving 12 bases of the junction unmatched. The CDR3 is made up of 14 amino acids. CDR1 is KGHDR and CDR2 is SFDVKD in the germline V gene. The CDR3 bases are TGTGCCACCAGTGACCCACGGACAGGCCAGGTTGCTTTCTTT. Translation: CATSDPRTGQVAFF.

This clonotype was detected many times. The V call is TRBV20-1, the J call TRBJ2-3; tentatively, D is TRBD1 or TRBD2 (6 bases each). The CDR3 is 19 residues long. Per the germline V gene, CDR1 is DFQATT and CDR2 is SNEGSKA (reference sequence). V was trimmed by 3 bases and J by 2 bases, leaving 27 bases between them. The DNA of the CDR3 is TGCAGTGCTAGGGACACCTCTATCATGACGGGGGCATACACAGATACGCAGTATTTT. Its translation: CSARDTSIMTGAYTDTQYF.

This clonotype was seen many times. The J gene is TRBJ2-2, the V gene TRBV10-3; D might be TRBD1 (5 bases). Germline V gives CDR1 ENHRY, CDR2 SYGVKD. V gave up 7 bases and J gave up 5 bases, with 14 bases separating them. CDR3 length equals 14 residues. CDR3 in DNA: TGTGCCATCAAGGGGCAGGGAATTACCGGGGAGCTGTTTTTT. Protein product: CAIKGQGITGELFF.

At least ten counts were recorded for this clonotype. J is TRBJ2-1 and V is TRBV7-3; D is ambiguous. Germline loops: CDR1 SGHTA, CDR2 FQGTGA. Trimming removed 6 bases from V and 8 bases from J, with 17 bases in between. This CDR3 region has 14 residues. The CDR3 DNA sequence: TGTGCCAGCAGTCCCCAGCCCCGGTTCGATGAGCAGTTCTTC. Protein sequence: CASSPQPRFDEQFF.

By share, this clonotype ranks as hyperexpanded. The chain has TRBV7-9 and TRBJ1-2; 8 positions match TRBD1. Germline V gene data show CDR1 as SEHNR and CDR2 as FQNEAQ (reference sequence). This CDR3 is 16 amino acids long. V was pared by 0 bases and J by 1 base, with 4 bases of the junction left unmatched. Written as DNA, the CDR3 is TGTGCCAGCAGCTTAGCCGGACAGGGATTTAACTATGGCTACACCTTC. This codes for CASSLAGQGFNYGYTF.